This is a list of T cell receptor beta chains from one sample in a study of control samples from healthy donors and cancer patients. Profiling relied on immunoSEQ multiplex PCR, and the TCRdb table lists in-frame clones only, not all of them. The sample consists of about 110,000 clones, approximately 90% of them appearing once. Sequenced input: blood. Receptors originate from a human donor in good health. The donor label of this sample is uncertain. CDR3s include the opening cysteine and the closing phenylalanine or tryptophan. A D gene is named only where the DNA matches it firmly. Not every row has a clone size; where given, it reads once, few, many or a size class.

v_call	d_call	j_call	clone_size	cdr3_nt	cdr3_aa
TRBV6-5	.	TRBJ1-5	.	TGTGCCAGCAGTTACTCGAGTGGTTCGGGTCAGCCCCAGCATTTT	CASSYSSGSGQPQHF
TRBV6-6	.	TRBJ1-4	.	TGTGCCAGCAGTCAGACCACAGGGTTGATGTTTTTT	CASSQTTGLMFF
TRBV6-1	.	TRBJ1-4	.	TGTGCCAGCAGTGAAGCGATCGGGACCTCAGGGGAAAAACTGTTTTTT	CASSEAIGTSGEKLFF
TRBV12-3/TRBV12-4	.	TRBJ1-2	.	TGTGCCAGCAGTTTAGACTGGGGTGGCTACACCTTC	CASSLDWGGYTF
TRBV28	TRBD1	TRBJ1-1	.	TGTGCCAGCGCCAAAACAGGGGTTGTCTCTGAAGCTTTCTTT	CASAKTGVVSEAFF
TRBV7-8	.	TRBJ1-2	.	TGTGCCAGCAGCCTACCGGGTTATGGCTACACCTTC	CASSLPGYGYTF
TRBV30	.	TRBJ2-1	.	TGTGCCTGGAGTGTAGACGGAGGGGGCCTCTACAATGAGCAGTTCTTC	CAWSVDGGGLYNEQFF
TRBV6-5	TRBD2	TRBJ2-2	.	TGTGCCAGCAGTTACGGCCCTAGCGGGGGGACCGGGGAGCTGTTTTTT	CASSYGPSGGTGELFF
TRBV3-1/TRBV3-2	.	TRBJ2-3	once	TGTGCCAGCAGCTCAAGGGATGCGGGTACGGGGGTCACAGATACGCAGTATTTT	CASSSRDAGTGVTDTQYF
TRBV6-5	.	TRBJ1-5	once	TGTGCCAGCAGTGACTCGGATTATCAGCCCCAGCATTTT	CASSDSDYQPQHF
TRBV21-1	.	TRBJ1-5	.	TGTGCCAGCAGCGCGGGACACCATAGCAATCAGCCCCAGCATTTT	CASSAGHHSNQPQHF
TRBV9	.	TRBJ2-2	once	TGTGCCAGCGCCCGGTCGGAATACGCGAACACCGGGGAGCTGTTTTTT	CASARSEYANTGELFF
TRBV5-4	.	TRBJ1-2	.	TGTGCCAGCAGAGGGGGGGATCTCCCTAACTATGGCTACACCTTC	CASRGGDLPNYGYTF
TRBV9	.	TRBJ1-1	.	TGTGCCAGCAGCGAGTCCCCGGGAGCTGAAGCTTTCTTT	CASSESPGAEAFF
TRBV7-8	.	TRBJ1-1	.	TGTGCCAGCAGCTTATCGGTAAGCTACACTGAAGCTTTCTTT	CASSLSVSYTEAFF
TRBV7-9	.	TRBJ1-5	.	TGTGCCAGCAGCTTCCTACGGTCGGGGGGAACCCATCAGCCCCAGCATTTT	CASSFLRSGGTHQPQHF
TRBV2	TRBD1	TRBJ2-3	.	TGTGCCAGCAGTGGCTATTCTGACAGGGGGGACGCAGATACGCAGTATTTT	CASSGYSDRGDADTQYF
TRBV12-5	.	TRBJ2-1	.	TGTGCTAGTGGTTTATACCTCGGCTACAATGAGCAGTTCTTC	CASGLYLGYNEQFF
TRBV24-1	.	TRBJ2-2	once	TGTGCCACCAGTGAATCTGGGAGGACCGGGGAGCTGTTTTTT	CATSESGRTGELFF
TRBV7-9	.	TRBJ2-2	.	TGTGCCAGCGTAACAATTGCTAGCCAAGCAAACACCGGGGAGCTGTTTTTT	CASVTIASQANTGELFF
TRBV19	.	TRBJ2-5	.	TGTGCCAGTAGTACAGGGGAGGAGACCCAGTACTTC	CASSTGEETQYF
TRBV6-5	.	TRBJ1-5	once	TGTGCCAGCAGCCGAACCTCAAATCAGCCCCAGCATTTT	CASSRTSNQPQHF
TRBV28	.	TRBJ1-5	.	TGTGCCAGCAGTTTAGATGTGTGGGGAAGCAATCAGCCCCAGCATTTT	CASSLDVWGSNQPQHF
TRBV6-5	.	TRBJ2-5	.	TGTGCCAGCAGAGCCAGGGGGGTCCAAGAGACCCAGTACTTC	CASRARGVQETQYF
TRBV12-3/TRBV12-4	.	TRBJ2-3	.	TGTGCCAGCAGGACCACAGATACGCAGTATTTT	CASRTTDTQYF
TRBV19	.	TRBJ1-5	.	TGTGCCAGTAGCTATAATAGCAATCAGCCCCAGCATTTT	CASSYNSNQPQHF
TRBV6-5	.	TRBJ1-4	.	TGTGCCAGCAGTTTTAGAAAGGCTGAAAAACTGTTTTTT	CASSFRKAEKLFF
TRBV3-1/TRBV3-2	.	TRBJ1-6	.	TGTGCCAGCAGCGATCGGGGCCGGGGGATTAATTCACCCCTCCACTTT	CASSDRGRGINSPLHF
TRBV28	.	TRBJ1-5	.	TGTGCCAGCAGTTTGCCCCAGGGGTATAATAGCAATCAGCCCCAGCATTTT	CASSLPQGYNSNQPQHF
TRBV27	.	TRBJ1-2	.	TGTGCCAGCAAGTCACTGGGGGACTATGGCTACACCTTC	CASKSLGDYGYTF
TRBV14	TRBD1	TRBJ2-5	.	TGTGCCAGCAGCCTCGACAGGGCCCAAGAGACCCAGTACTTC	CASSLDRAQETQYF
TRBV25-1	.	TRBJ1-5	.	TGTGCCAGCAGTGAATCAGGGGCCAATAGCAATCAGCCCCAGCATTTT	CASSESGANSNQPQHF
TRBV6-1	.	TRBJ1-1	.	TGTGCCAGCAGTGACCTGAGGACAGCCGAAGCTTTCTTT	CASSDLRTAEAFF
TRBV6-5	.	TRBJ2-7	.	TGTGCCGGGGCCCTCAAAAAAACAGGCACCTACGAGCAGTACTTC	CAGALKKTGTYEQYF
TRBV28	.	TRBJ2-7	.	TGTGCCAGCACCAGCGGACACCTCTACGAGCAGTACTTC	CASTSGHLYEQYF
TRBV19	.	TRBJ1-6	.	TGTGCCAGTAGTATAGCTAACCTAGAATCACCCCTCCACTTT	CASSIANLESPLHF
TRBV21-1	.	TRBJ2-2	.	TGTGCCAGCAGCAAAGGATGGGGGAGGGGGGGGCGTAACACCGGGGAGCTGTTTTTT	CASSKGWGRGGRNTGELFF
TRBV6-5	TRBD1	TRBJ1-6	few	TGTGCCAGCAGCCAGGGACAGGAGAATTCACCCCTCCACTTT	CASSQGQENSPLHF
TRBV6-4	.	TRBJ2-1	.	TGTGCCAGCAGTGACTGGAAAACAGGGCATGAGCAGTTCTTC	CASSDWKTGHEQFF
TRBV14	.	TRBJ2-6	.	TGTGCCAGCAGCCAACAGGGGGCCAACGTCCTGACTTTC	CASSQQGANVLTF
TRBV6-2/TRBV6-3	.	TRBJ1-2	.	TGTGCCAGCAGTTATGGATCGGGGGGAAATGGCTACACCTTC	CASSYGSGGNGYTF
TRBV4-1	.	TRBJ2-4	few	TGCGCCAGCAGCCAAGATCAGAACAAAAACATTCAGTACTTC	CASSQDQNKNIQYF
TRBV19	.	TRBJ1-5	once	TGTGCCAGTAGTATGAGGCGAGGAGGGTATCAGCCCCAGCATTTT	CASSMRRGGYQPQHF
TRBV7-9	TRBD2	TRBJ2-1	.	TGTGCCAGCAGGTCTAGCGGGGGGGCCCCCAATGAGCAGTTCTTC	CASRSSGGAPNEQFF
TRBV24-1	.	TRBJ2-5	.	TGTGCCACCAGTAAGTCGAGCGGCGCCAGGGAGACCCAGTACTTC	CATSKSSGARETQYF
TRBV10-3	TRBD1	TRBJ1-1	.	TGTGCCATCAGTTCGGGACAGCAGAACACTGAAGCTTTCTTT	CAISSGQQNTEAFF
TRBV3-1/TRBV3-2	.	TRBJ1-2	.	TGTGCCAGCAGACGAGGGGAGGGGTTGGACTATGGCTACACCTTC	CASRRGEGLDYGYTF
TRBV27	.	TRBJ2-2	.	TGTGCCAGCAGTTTAGCACAGAACACCGGGGAGCTGTTTTTT	CASSLAQNTGELFF
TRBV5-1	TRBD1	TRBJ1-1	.	TGCGCCAGCAGTAACGGACAGGGGGGCACTGAAGCTTTCTTT	CASSNGQGGTEAFF
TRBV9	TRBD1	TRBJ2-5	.	TGTGCCAGCAGCGTAATGGGACAGGTCCAAGAGACCCAGTACTTC	CASSVMGQVQETQYF
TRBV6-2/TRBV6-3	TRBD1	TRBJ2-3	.	TGTGCCAGCAGTTACGCGGCAGGGGGCGAAGGCACAGATACGCAGTATTTT	CASSYAAGGEGTDTQYF
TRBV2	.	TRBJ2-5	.	TGTGCCAGCAACTTCCGGGACGACGTGGGGGAGACCCAGTACTTC	CASNFRDDVGETQYF
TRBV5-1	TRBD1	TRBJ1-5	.	TGCGCCAGCAGCCTCGGGACAGGGAATCAGCCCCAGCATTTT	CASSLGTGNQPQHF
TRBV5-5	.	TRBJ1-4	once	TGTGCCAGCAACATGGGGGGGATGCTTGAAAAACTGTTTTTT	CASNMGGMLEKLFF